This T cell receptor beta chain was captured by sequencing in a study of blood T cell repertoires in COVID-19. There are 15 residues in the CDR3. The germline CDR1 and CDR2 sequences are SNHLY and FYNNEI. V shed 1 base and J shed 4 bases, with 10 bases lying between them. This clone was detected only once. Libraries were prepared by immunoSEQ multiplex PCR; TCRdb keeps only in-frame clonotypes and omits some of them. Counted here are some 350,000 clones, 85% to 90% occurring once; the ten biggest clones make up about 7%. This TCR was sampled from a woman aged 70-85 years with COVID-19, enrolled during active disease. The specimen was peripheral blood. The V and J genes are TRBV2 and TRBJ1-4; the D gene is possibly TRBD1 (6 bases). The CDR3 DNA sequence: TGTGCCAGCAGTGAAGAACTCAGGGGTAATGAAAAACTGTTTTTT. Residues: CASSEELRGNEKLFF. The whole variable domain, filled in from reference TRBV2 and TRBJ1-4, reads EPEVTQTPSHQVTQMGQEVILRCVPISNHLYFYWYRQILGQKVEFLVSFYNNEISEKSEIFDDQFSVERPDGSNFTLKIRSTKLEDSAMYFCASSEELRGNEKLFFGSGTQLSVL.